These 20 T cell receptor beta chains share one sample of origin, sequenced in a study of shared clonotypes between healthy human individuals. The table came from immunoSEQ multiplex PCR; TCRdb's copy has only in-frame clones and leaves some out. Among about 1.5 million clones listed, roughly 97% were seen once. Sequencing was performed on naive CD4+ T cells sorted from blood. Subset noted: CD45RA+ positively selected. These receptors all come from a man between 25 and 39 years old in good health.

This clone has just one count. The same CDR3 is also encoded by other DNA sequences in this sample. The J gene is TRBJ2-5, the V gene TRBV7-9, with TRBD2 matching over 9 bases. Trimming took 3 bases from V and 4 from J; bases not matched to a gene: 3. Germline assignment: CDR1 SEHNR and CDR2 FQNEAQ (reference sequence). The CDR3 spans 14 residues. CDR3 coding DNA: TGTGCCAGCAGCTTTCGAGCGGGAGGAGAGACCCAGTACTTC. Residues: CASSFRAGGETQYF.

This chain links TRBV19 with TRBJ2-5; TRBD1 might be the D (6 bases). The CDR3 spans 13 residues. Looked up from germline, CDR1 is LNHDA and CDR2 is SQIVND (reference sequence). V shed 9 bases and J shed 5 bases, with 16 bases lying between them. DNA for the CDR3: TGTGCCAGCAGACCGACAGGTCTCGAGACCCAGTACTTC. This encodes CASRPTGLETQYF.

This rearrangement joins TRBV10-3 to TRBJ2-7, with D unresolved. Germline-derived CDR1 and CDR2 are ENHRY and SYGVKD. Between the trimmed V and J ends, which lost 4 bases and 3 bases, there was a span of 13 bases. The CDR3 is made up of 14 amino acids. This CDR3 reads CAISGLRPDYEQYF. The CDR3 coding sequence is TGTGCCATCAGTGGACTTCGGCCTGACTACGAGCAGTACTTC.

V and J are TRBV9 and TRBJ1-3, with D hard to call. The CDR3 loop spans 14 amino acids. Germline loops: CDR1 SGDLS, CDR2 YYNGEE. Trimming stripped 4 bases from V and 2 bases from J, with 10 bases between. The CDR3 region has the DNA TGTGCCAGCAGCAGGGAACCAGCTGGAAACACCATATATTTT. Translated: CASSREPAGNTIYF.

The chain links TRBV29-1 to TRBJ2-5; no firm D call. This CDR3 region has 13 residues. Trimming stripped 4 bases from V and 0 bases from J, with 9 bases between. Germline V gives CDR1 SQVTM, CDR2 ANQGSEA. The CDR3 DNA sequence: TGCAGCGTTGTAGGCAGGTACCAAGAGACCCAGTACTTC. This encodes CSVVGRYQETQYF.

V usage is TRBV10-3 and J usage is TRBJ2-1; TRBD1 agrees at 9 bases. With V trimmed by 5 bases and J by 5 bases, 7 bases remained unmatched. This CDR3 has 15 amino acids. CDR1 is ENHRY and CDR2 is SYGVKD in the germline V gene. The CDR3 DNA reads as TGTGCCATCAGTAGGGGGGACAGGGTACACAATGAGCAGTTCTTC. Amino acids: CAISRGDRVHNEQFF.

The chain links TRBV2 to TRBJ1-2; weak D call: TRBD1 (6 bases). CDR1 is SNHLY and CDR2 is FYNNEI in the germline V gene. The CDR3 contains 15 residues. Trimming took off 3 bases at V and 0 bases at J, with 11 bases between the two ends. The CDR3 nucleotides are TGTGCCAGCAGTGAGTACGGACAGACTAACTATGGCTACACCTTC. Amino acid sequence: CASSEYGQTNYGYTF.

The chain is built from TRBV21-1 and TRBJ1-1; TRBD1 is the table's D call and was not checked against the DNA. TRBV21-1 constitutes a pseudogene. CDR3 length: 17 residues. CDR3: CASSKARRTGSDTEAFF. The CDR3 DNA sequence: TGTGCCAGCAGCAAAGCGCGTAGGACAGGGTCGGACACTGAAGCTTTCTTT.

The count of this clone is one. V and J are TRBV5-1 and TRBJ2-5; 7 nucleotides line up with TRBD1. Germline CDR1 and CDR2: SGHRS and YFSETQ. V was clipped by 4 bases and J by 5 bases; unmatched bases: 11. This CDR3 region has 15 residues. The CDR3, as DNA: TGCGCCAGCAGCCCCGGGACAGCAAGGGAGGAGACCCAGTACTTC. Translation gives CASSPGTAREETQYF.

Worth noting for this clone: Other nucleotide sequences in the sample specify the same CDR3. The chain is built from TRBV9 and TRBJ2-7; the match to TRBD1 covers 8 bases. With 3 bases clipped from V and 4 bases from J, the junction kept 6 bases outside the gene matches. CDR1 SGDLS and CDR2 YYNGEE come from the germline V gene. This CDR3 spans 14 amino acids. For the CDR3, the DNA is TGTGCCAGCAGCGCCGGACAGGGATTGTACGAGCAGTACTTC. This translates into CASSAGQGLYEQYF.

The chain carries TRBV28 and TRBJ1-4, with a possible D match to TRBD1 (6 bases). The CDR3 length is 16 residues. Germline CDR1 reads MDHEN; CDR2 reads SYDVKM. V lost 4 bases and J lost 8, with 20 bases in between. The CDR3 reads CASSSVDSIAFEKLFF. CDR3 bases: TGTGCCAGCAGTTCGGTGGACAGCATTGCGTTCGAAAAACTGTTTTTT.

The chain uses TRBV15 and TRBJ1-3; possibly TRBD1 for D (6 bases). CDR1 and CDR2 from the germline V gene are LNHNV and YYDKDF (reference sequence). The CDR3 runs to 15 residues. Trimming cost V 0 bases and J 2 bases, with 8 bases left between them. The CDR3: CATSRDQGPGNTIYF. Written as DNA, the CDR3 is TGTGCCACCAGCAGAGACCAGGGGCCTGGAAACACCATATATTTT.

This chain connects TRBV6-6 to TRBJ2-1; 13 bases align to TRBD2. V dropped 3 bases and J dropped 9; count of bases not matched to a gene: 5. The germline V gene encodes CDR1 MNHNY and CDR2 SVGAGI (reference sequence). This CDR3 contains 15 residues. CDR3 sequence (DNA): TGTGCCAGCAGTTATGGACTAGCGGGAGCCGGTGAGCAGTTCTTC. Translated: CASSYGLAGAGEQFF.

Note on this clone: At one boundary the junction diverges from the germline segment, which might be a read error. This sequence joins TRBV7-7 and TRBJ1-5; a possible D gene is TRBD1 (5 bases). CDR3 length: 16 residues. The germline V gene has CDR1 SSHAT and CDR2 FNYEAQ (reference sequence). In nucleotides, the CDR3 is TGTGCTAGCAGCTTATCCCGGGGGAATAGCAATCAGCCCCAGCATTTT. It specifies CASSLSRGNSNQPQHF.

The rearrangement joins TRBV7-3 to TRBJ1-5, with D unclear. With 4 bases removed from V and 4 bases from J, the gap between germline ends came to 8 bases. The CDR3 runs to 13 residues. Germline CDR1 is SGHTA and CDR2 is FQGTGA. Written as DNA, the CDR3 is TGTGCCAGCAGCTCGACACGAAATCAGCCCCAGCATTTT. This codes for CASSSTRNQPQHF.

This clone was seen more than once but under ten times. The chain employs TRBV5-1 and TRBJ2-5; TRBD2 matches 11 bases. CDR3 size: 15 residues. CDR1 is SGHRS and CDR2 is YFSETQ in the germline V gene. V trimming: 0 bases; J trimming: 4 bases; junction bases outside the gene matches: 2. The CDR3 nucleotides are TGCGCCAGCAGCTTGGCACTAGCGGGAGTAGAGACCCAGTACTTC. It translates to CASSLALAGVETQYF.

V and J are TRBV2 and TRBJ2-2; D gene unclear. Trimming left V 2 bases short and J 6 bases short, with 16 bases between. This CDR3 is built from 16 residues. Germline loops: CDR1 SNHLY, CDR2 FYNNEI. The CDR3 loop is CASSESLSPLSGELFF. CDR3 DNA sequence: TGTGCCAGCAGTGAATCCCTAAGCCCATTATCCGGGGAGCTGTTTTTT.

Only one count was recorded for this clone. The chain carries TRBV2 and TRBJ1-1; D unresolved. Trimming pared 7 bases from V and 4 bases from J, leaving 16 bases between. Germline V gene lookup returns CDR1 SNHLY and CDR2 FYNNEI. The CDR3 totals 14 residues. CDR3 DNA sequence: TGTGCCAGCATAGACACCACTAGCAGCACTGAAGCTTTCTTT. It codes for CASIDTTSSTEAFF.

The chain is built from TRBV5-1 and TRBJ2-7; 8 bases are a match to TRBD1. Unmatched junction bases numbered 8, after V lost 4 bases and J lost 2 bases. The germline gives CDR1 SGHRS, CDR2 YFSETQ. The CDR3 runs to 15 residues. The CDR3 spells CASSTSGTGPYEQYF. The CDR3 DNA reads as TGCGCCAGCAGCACCTCCGGGACAGGCCCCTACGAGCAGTACTTC.

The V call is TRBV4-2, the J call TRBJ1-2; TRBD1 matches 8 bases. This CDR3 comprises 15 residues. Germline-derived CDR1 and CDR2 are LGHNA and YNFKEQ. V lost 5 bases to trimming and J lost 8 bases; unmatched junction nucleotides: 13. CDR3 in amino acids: CASSGQGALYIGYTF. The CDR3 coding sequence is TGTGCCAGCAGCGGCCAGGGGGCGTTATACATCGGCTACACCTTC.